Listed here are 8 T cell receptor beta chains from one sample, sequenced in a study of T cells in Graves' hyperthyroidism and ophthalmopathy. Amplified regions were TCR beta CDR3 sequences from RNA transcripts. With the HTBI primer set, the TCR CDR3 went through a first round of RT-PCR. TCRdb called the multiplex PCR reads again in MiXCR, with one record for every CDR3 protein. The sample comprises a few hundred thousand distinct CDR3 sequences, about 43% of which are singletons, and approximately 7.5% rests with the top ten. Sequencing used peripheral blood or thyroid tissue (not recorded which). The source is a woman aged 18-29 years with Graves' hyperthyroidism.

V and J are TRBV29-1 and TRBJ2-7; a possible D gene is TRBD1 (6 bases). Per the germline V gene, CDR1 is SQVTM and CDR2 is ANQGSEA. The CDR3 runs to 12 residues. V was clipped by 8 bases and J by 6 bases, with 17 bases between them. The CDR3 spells CSLFQGSSEQYF. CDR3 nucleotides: TGCAGCTTGTTTCAGGGGAGCTCCGAGCAGTACTTC.

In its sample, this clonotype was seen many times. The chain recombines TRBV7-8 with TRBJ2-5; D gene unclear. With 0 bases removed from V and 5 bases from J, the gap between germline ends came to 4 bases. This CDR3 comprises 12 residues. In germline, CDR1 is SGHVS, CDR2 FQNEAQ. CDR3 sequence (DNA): TGTGCCAGCAGCTTAGCGTCGGAGACCCAGTACTTC. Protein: CASSLASETQYF.

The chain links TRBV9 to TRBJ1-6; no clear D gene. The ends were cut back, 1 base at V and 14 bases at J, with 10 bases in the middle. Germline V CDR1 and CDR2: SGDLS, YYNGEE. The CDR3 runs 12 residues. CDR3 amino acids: CASSVKTGALHF. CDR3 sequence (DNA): TGTGCCAGCAGCGTAAAGACGGGAGCCCTCCACTTT.

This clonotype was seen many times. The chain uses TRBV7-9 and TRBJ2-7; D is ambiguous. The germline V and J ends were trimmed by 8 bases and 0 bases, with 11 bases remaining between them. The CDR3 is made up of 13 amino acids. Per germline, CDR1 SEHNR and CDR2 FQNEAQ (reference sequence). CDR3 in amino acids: CASVRSSSYEQYF. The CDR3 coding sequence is TGTGCCAGCGTGAGGAGTAGCTCCTACGAGCAGTACTTC.

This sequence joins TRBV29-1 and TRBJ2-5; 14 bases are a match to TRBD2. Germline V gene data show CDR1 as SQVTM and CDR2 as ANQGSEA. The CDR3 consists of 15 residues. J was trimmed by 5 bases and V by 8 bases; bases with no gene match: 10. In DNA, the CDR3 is TGCAGCATATCCGGGACTAGCGGGAGCTACGAGACCCAGTACTTC. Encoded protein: CSISGTSGSYETQYF.

CDR3 loop: CATSRGTSGRYNEQFF. As DNA, the CDR3 is TGTGCCACCAGCAGAGGGACTAGCGGGAGGTACAATGAGCAGTTCTTC. This chain uses TRBV15 with TRBJ2-1, with 14 bases fitting TRBD2. CDR1 LNHNV and CDR2 YYDKDF come from the germline V gene (reference sequence). With 1 base clipped from V and 4 bases from J, the junction kept 0 bases outside the gene matches. The CDR3 covers 16 residues.

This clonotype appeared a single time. CDR3 nucleotide sequence: TGTGCCACCAGTGATTTTGGCGGGGCAACCTACAATGAGCAGTTCTTC. Translating gives CATSDFGGATYNEQFF. The genes are TRBV24-1 and TRBJ2-1, with a tentative D call TRBD2 (6 bases). CDR1 is KGHDR, CDR2 SFDVKD, per germline. V lost 1 base and J lost 2, with 11 bases in between. The CDR3 sequence is 16 residues long.

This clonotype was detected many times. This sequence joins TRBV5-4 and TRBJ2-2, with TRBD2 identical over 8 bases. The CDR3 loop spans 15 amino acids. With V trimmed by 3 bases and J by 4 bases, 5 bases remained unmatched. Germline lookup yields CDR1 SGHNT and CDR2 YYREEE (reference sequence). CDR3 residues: CASSWERERTGELFF. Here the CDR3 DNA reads TGTGCCAGCAGCTGGGAGCGGGAGCGCACCGGGGAGCTGTTTTTT.